These T cell receptor beta chains were read from a single sample in a study of T cells in localized non-small cell lung cancer. TCRdb keeps only in-frame clones here, not all; method: immunoSEQ multiplex PCR. The profile shows 34,000 or so clones, approximately 93% of them singletons. Specimen: peripheral blood, collected before any cancer treatment. These TCRs come from a female donor older than 55 with stage I lung adenocarcinoma. Both conserved end residues are part of each CDR3. D genes are given only for firm matches. Clone size is not always given. Where it is, it says once, few, many or a class for expanded clones.

d_call: TRBD2; j_call: TRBJ2-4; clone_size: -; v_call: TRBV9; cdr3_nt: TGTGCCAGCAGCCCGACGGAGCGGGGGGGCTGGGGAAACATTCAGTACTTC; cdr3_aa: CASSPTERGGWGNIQYF
d_call: -; j_call: TRBJ2-5; clone_size: -; v_call: TRBV5-8; cdr3_nt: TGTGCCAGCAGCTTGGGATCTTGGGGTGAAGAGACCCAGTACTTC; cdr3_aa: CASSLGSWGEETQYF
d_call: -; j_call: TRBJ2-2; clone_size: -; v_call: TRBV18; cdr3_nt: TGTGCCAGCTCACCATCGGGCAGGGACGGGGAGCTGTTTTTT; cdr3_aa: CASSPSGRDGELFF
d_call: -; j_call: TRBJ2-2; clone_size: -; v_call: TRBV11-2; cdr3_nt: TGTGCCAGCAGCTTAGTACTCACCGGGGAGCTGTTTTTT; cdr3_aa: CASSLVLTGELFF
d_call: -; j_call: TRBJ1-2; clone_size: -; v_call: TRBV12-5; cdr3_nt: TGTGCTAGTGGATTACAGGCTTTCTATGGCTACACCTTC; cdr3_aa: CASGLQAFYGYTF
d_call: TRBD1; j_call: TRBJ1-5; clone_size: -; v_call: TRBV5-1; cdr3_nt: TGCGCCAGCAGCTTGACAGGGGACAGCAATCAGCCCCAGCATTTT; cdr3_aa: CASSLTGDSNQPQHF
d_call: -; j_call: TRBJ2-3; clone_size: once; v_call: TRBV19; cdr3_nt: TGTGCCAGTAGTATAGCAGATACGCAGTATTTT; cdr3_aa: CASSIADTQYF
d_call: -; j_call: TRBJ1-2; clone_size: -; v_call: TRBV28; cdr3_nt: TGTGCCAGCGGGGACTATAAGTGGACCTTC; cdr3_aa: CASGDYKWTF
d_call: -; j_call: TRBJ2-1; clone_size: -; v_call: TRBV28; cdr3_nt: TGTGCCAGCAGTTTAGACAGCGAGCAGTTCTTC; cdr3_aa: CASSLDSEQFF
d_call: -; j_call: TRBJ2-3; clone_size: -; v_call: TRBV7-3; cdr3_nt: TGTGCCAGCAGCTTAGGCGGAGTAAACACAGATACGCAGTATTTT; cdr3_aa: CASSLGGVNTDTQYF
d_call: -; j_call: TRBJ2-3; clone_size: -; v_call: TRBV7-2; cdr3_nt: TGTGCCAGCAGCTTAAATACCGTCACAGATACGCAGTATTTT; cdr3_aa: CASSLNTVTDTQYF
d_call: -; j_call: TRBJ1-1; clone_size: -; v_call: TRBV5-6; cdr3_nt: TGTGCCAGCAGCTTAAGTACCTCTGAAGCTTTCTTT; cdr3_aa: CASSLSTSEAFF
d_call: TRBD1; j_call: TRBJ2-2; clone_size: -; v_call: TRBV15; cdr3_nt: TGTGCCACCCGGACAGGGGGTTCGAACACCGGGGAGCTGTTTTTT; cdr3_aa: CATRTGGSNTGELFF
d_call: TRBD1; j_call: TRBJ2-2; clone_size: -; v_call: TRBV27; cdr3_nt: TGTGCCAGCAGTCCGGACAGGGGGCCAACCGGGGAGCTGTTTTTT; cdr3_aa: CASSPDRGPTGELFF
d_call: -; j_call: TRBJ1-2; clone_size: -; v_call: TRBV4-2; cdr3_nt: TGTGCCAGCAGCCAAGTTAGCCGGGACCCCCTCTATGGCTACACCTTC; cdr3_aa: CASSQVSRDPLYGYTF
d_call: TRBD1; j_call: TRBJ1-2; clone_size: -; v_call: TRBV19; cdr3_nt: TGTGCCAGTAGTTATAAATCCGGGACAGCTAACTATGGCTACACCTTC; cdr3_aa: CASSYKSGTANYGYTF
d_call: -; j_call: TRBJ2-1; clone_size: -; v_call: TRBV13; cdr3_nt: TGTGCCAGCAGCTTAGGGACTTCGCGATACAATGAGCAGTTCTTC; cdr3_aa: CASSLGTSRYNEQFF
d_call: -; j_call: TRBJ2-7; clone_size: -; v_call: TRBV7-9; cdr3_nt: TGTGCCAGCAGCTTAGCCCAGCGACAGTGGCGGCCCTACGAGCAGTACTTC; cdr3_aa: CASSLAQRQWRPYEQYF
d_call: -; j_call: TRBJ1-4; clone_size: -; v_call: TRBV21-1; cdr3_nt: TGTGCCAGCAGCAAAGCGCATCAGGACAGGGGAGAGTCAACTAATGAAAAACTGTTTTTT; cdr3_aa: CASSKAHQDRGESTNEKLFF
d_call: TRBD2; j_call: TRBJ2-1; clone_size: -; v_call: TRBV14; cdr3_nt: TGTGCCAGCAGCCAGTCGGGAGGGATCAATGAGCAGTTCTTC; cdr3_aa: CASSQSGGINEQFF
d_call: TRBD1; j_call: TRBJ2-2; clone_size: -; v_call: TRBV6-1; cdr3_nt: TGTGCCAGCAGATGGGACAGGGTTGGCACCGGGGAGCTGTTTTTT; cdr3_aa: CASRWDRVGTGELFF
d_call: -; j_call: TRBJ2-3; clone_size: -; v_call: TRBV18; cdr3_nt: TGTGCCAGCTCACCCAGAGGCTCCGAGCTGAGAATGGGCACAGATACGCAGTATTTT; cdr3_aa: CASSPRGSELRMGTDTQYF
d_call: -; j_call: TRBJ2-2; clone_size: once; v_call: TRBV4-3; cdr3_nt: TGCGCCAGCAGCCTAGCAAGGGATGTGCTAGGGGAGCTGTTTTTT; cdr3_aa: CASSLARDVLGELFF
d_call: -; j_call: TRBJ1-5; clone_size: -; v_call: TRBV27; cdr3_nt: TGTGCCAGCAGTATGGACAGTTATCAGCCCCAGCATTTT; cdr3_aa: CASSMDSYQPQHF
d_call: -; j_call: TRBJ2-7; clone_size: -; v_call: TRBV10-1; cdr3_nt: TGCGCCAGCAGTCCGGTGGCGGGTGCAGGGAAGCCCTACGAGCAGTACTTC; cdr3_aa: CASSPVAGAGKPYEQYF
d_call: -; j_call: TRBJ1-5; clone_size: -; v_call: TRBV19; cdr3_nt: TGTGCCAGTAGCTCTGGCGGGAGAGGTCAGCCCCAGCATTTT; cdr3_aa: CASSSGGRGQPQHF
d_call: -; j_call: TRBJ1-1; clone_size: -; v_call: TRBV19; cdr3_nt: TGTGCCAGTAGGGACTTCGATGAAACTAGTACTGAAGCTTTCTTT; cdr3_aa: CASRDFDETSTEAFF
d_call: -; j_call: TRBJ2-7; clone_size: -; v_call: TRBV28; cdr3_nt: TGTGCCAGCAGCACAAGCCCAGGGCAGTACTTC; cdr3_aa: CASSTSPGQYF
d_call: -; j_call: TRBJ2-7; clone_size: -; v_call: TRBV5-4; cdr3_nt: TGTGCCAGCAGCTTGGGTGTCGGGCCCTACGAGCAGTACTTC; cdr3_aa: CASSLGVGPYEQYF
d_call: -; j_call: TRBJ2-7; clone_size: -; v_call: TRBV7-9; cdr3_nt: TGTGCCAGCAGCTTCAAAAGTGGTTACGAGCAGTACTTC; cdr3_aa: CASSFKSGYEQYF
d_call: TRBD2; j_call: TRBJ2-1; clone_size: -; v_call: TRBV10-2; cdr3_nt: TGCGCCACTCAAGCGGGACCCTACAATGAGCAGTTCTTC; cdr3_aa: CATQAGPYNEQFF
d_call: TRBD1; j_call: TRBJ1-3; clone_size: -; v_call: TRBV6-5; cdr3_nt: TGTGCCAGCAGTTACTCCGACAGGGCTGGAAACACCATATATTTT; cdr3_aa: CASSYSDRAGNTIYF
d_call: TRBD1; j_call: TRBJ2-3; clone_size: -; v_call: TRBV14; cdr3_nt: TGTGCCAGCAGCCAAGAGCCGCGGAAGACAGGGTGGGGAACAGATACGCAGTATTTT; cdr3_aa: CASSQEPRKTGWGTDTQYF
d_call: -; j_call: TRBJ1-2; clone_size: -; v_call: TRBV12-5; cdr3_nt: TGTGCTAGTGGTTTCGCAGGGAACTATGGCTACACCTTC; cdr3_aa: CASGFAGNYGYTF
d_call: TRBD1; j_call: TRBJ2-1; clone_size: -; v_call: TRBV6-5; cdr3_nt: TGTGCCAGCCGGGACAGGGACAATGAGCAGTTCTTC; cdr3_aa: CASRDRDNEQFF
d_call: -; j_call: TRBJ2-5; clone_size: once; v_call: TRBV19; cdr3_nt: TGTGCCAGTAGTCGAATCGGACCTACTCAAGAGACCCAGTACTTC; cdr3_aa: CASSRIGPTQETQYF
d_call: -; j_call: TRBJ2-4; clone_size: -; v_call: TRBV11-2; cdr3_nt: TGTGCCAGCAGCCAGGGCGGGGAAAACATTCAGTACTTC; cdr3_aa: CASSQGGENIQYF
d_call: TRBD1; j_call: TRBJ1-2; clone_size: once; v_call: TRBV29-1; cdr3_nt: TGCAGCGTTGAAGAGGACAGGGCCGACTTGAACTATGGCTACACCTTC; cdr3_aa: CSVEEDRADLNYGYTF
d_call: -; j_call: TRBJ2-1; clone_size: -; v_call: TRBV6-5; cdr3_nt: TGTGCCAGCAGTCCTCGGGGCGTATACAATGAGCAGTTCTTC; cdr3_aa: CASSPRGVYNEQFF
d_call: -; j_call: TRBJ2-1; clone_size: -; v_call: TRBV5-4; cdr3_nt: TGTGCCAGCAGCTGGGAGGACTACAATGAGCAGTTCTTC; cdr3_aa: CASSWEDYNEQFF
d_call: -; j_call: TRBJ2-5; clone_size: -; v_call: TRBV9; cdr3_nt: TGTGCCAGCAGCACCCACCGGGGAGAGACCCAGTACTTC; cdr3_aa: CASSTHRGETQYF
d_call: -; j_call: TRBJ2-1; clone_size: -; v_call: TRBV10-3; cdr3_nt: TGTGCCATCAGTGAGAGGGGGGGCCTCAATGAGCAGTTCTTC; cdr3_aa: CAISERGGLNEQFF
d_call: -; j_call: TRBJ2-5; clone_size: -; v_call: TRBV6-6; cdr3_nt: TGTGCCAGCAGTTACGGCCCAGAGACCCAGTACTTC; cdr3_aa: CASSYGPETQYF
d_call: -; j_call: TRBJ1-1; clone_size: -; v_call: TRBV2; cdr3_nt: TGTGCCAGCAGTGTTAAGCTTTCCCAAAACACTGAAGCTTTCTTT; cdr3_aa: CASSVKLSQNTEAFF
d_call: -; j_call: TRBJ1-1; clone_size: -; v_call: TRBV6-1; cdr3_nt: TGTGCCAGCAGGGGGGGATTGACGAACACTGAAGCTTTCTTT; cdr3_aa: CASRGGLTNTEAFF
d_call: -; j_call: TRBJ2-6; clone_size: -; v_call: TRBV14; cdr3_nt: TGTGCCAGCAGCCACCCGACAGAAAAAATATCTGGGGCCAACGTCCTGACTTTC; cdr3_aa: CASSHPTEKISGANVLTF
d_call: -; j_call: TRBJ2-7; clone_size: -; v_call: TRBV29-1; cdr3_nt: TGCAGCGTTGGCTTGGTTGGGGGGCGGGAGCAGTACTTC; cdr3_aa: CSVGLVGGREQYF
d_call: -; j_call: TRBJ1-1; clone_size: once; v_call: TRBV28; cdr3_nt: TGTGCCAGCTTGGGACGGCTGAACACTGAAGCTTTCTTT; cdr3_aa: CASLGRLNTEAFF
d_call: -; j_call: TRBJ2-3; clone_size: -; v_call: TRBV7-2; cdr3_nt: TGTGCCAGCAGCTTAGGTTGGGCTAGCGACACCACAGATACGCAGTATTTT; cdr3_aa: CASSLGWASDTTDTQYF
d_call: -; j_call: TRBJ2-2; clone_size: -; v_call: TRBV6-4; cdr3_nt: TGTGCCAGCAGTGCCTCAGGGACCGGGGAGCTGTTTTTT; cdr3_aa: CASSASGTGELFF
d_call: -; j_call: TRBJ2-5; clone_size: once; v_call: TRBV5-4; cdr3_nt: TGTGCCAGCAGCCGGGGGCACTCCCAAGAGACCCAGTACTTC; cdr3_aa: CASSRGHSQETQYF
d_call: -; j_call: TRBJ1-1; clone_size: -; v_call: TRBV19; cdr3_nt: TGTGCCAGTAGTGCCGCCGGACAGTTGAACACTGAAGCTTTCTTT; cdr3_aa: CASSAAGQLNTEAFF
d_call: -; j_call: TRBJ1-2; clone_size: -; v_call: TRBV9; cdr3_nt: TGTGCCAGCAGCGTAGCAGGGAGATATGGCTACACCTTC; cdr3_aa: CASSVAGRYGYTF
d_call: TRBD1; j_call: TRBJ1-3; clone_size: -; v_call: TRBV7-6; cdr3_nt: TGTGCCAGCAGCTCGGAGGGGGCTAGAGGAAACACCATATATTTT; cdr3_aa: CASSSEGARGNTIYF
d_call: -; j_call: TRBJ1-3; clone_size: -; v_call: TRBV5-1; cdr3_nt: TGCGCCAGCAGCCGCTTTAACCGGAGCTCTGGAAACACCATATATTTT; cdr3_aa: CASSRFNRSSGNTIYF
d_call: -; j_call: TRBJ2-3; clone_size: -; v_call: TRBV14; cdr3_nt: TGTGCCAGCAGCCAAGATTTGGCAGGTTGGACAGATACGCAGTATTTT; cdr3_aa: CASSQDLAGWTDTQYF
d_call: -; j_call: TRBJ2-5; clone_size: -; v_call: TRBV25-1; cdr3_nt: TGTGCCAGCAGTGAATTTGGACACCAAGGGACGGAAGAGACCCAGTACTTC; cdr3_aa: CASSEFGHQGTEETQYF
d_call: -; j_call: TRBJ1-1; clone_size: -; v_call: TRBV10-3; cdr3_nt: TGTGCCATCAGTGAGGATTCCCGGGATTTGAACACTGAAGCTTTCTTT; cdr3_aa: CAISEDSRDLNTEAFF
d_call: -; j_call: TRBJ1-1; clone_size: -; v_call: TRBV5-1; cdr3_nt: TGCGCCAGCAGCTTGTCGACACAGAACACTGAAGCTTTCTTT; cdr3_aa: CASSLSTQNTEAFF
d_call: TRBD1; j_call: TRBJ2-1; clone_size: -; v_call: TRBV5-1; cdr3_nt: TGCGCCAGTTTTTCCGGGACAGGGGGTAGGTTCAATGAGCAGTTCTTC; cdr3_aa: CASFSGTGGRFNEQFF